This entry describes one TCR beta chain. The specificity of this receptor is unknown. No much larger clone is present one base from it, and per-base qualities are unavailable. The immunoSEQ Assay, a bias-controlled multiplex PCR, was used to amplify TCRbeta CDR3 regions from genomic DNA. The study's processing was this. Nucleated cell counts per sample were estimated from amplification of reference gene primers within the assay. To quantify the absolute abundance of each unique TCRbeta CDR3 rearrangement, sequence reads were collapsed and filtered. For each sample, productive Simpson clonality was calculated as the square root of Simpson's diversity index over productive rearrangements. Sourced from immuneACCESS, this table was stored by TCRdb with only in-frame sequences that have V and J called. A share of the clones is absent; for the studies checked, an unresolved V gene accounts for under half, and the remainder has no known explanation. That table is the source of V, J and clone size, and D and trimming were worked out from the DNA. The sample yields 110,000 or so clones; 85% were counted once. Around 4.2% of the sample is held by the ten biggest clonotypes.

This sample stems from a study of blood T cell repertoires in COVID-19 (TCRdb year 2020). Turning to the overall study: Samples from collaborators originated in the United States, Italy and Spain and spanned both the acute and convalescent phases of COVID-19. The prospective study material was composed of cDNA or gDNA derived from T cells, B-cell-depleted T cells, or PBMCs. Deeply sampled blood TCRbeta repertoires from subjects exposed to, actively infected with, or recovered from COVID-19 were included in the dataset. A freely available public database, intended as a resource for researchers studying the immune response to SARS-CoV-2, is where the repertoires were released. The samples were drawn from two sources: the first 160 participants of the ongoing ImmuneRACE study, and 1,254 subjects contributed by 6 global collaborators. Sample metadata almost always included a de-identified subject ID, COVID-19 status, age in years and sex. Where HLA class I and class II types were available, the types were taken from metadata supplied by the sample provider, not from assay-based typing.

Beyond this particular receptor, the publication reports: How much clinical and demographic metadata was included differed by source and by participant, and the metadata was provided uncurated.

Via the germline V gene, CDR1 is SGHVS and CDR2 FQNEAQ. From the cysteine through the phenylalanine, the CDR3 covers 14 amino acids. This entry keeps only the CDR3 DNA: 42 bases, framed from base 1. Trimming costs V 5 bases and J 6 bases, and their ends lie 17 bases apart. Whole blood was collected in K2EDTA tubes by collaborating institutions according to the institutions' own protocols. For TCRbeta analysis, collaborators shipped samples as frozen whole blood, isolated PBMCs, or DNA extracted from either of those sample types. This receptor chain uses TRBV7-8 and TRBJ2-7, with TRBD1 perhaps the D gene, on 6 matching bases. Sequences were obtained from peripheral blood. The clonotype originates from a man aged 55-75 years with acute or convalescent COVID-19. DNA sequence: TGTGCCAGCAGCCAGACAGGCTACCATAGCGAGCAGTACTTC. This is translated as CASSQTGYHSEQYF.